The rows below give T cell receptor beta chains drawn from one sample of a study of shared clonotypes between healthy human individuals. Using immunoSEQ multiplex PCR, the repertoire was profiled, and TCRdb retains in-frame clones only, with some absent. The table includes hundreds of thousands of clones, more than 60% detected once. Material for sequencing was memory CD4+ T cells sorted from blood. All receptors come from a man aged 25 to 40 in good health. Both conserved end residues are part of each CDR3. The D gene is left open where the match is weak. Size is stated for part of the rows, as once, few or many counts, or as a class when the clone is expanded.

>-|TRBJ1-5|-|TRBV5-6
TGTGCCAGCAGCTTGGGGCATGCTACTAGCAATCAGCCCCAGCATTTT
CASSLGHATSNQPQHF
>-|TRBJ1-5|-|TRBV10-3
TGTGCCATCAGTGAGGGCGGGTCGTTGGGGCCCCAGCATTTT
CAISEGGSLGPQHF
>-|TRBJ2-5|TRBD1|TRBV7-6
TGTGCCAGCAGCCCGGACAGGGAGGTCGTATTTGGGCAAGAGACCCAGTACTTC
CASSPDREVVFGQETQYF
>-|TRBJ1-1|-|TRBV25-1
TGTGCCAGCGTAATGAACACTGAAGCTTTCTTT
CASVMNTEAFF
>-|TRBJ2-2|TRBD1|TRBV5-1
TGCGCCAGCAGCTTTCGGGACAGGGACACCGGGGAGCTGTTTTTT
CASSFRDRDTGELFF
>-|TRBJ1-1|TRBD1|TRBV19
TGTGCCAGTAGTTCGGACAGGGAAAAAGCTTTCTTT
CASSSDREKAFF
>-|TRBJ2-1|TRBD2|TRBV5-1
TGCGCCAGCAGCCGCAGCGGGGCATACGGCAATGAGCAGTTCTTC
CASSRSGAYGNEQFF
>-|TRBJ2-4|-|TRBV7-2
TGTGCCAGCAGCCCCCCGTGGGAAAACATTCAGTACTTC
CASSPPWENIQYF
>-|TRBJ2-3|-|TRBV5-1
TGCGCCAGCAGTGCCCAACCTGGGGATACGCAGTATTTT
CASSAQPGDTQYF
>few|TRBJ1-3|-|TRBV5-1
TGCGCCAGCAGCTTGGATCGGCAGTTGGCTGGAAACACCATATATTTT
CASSLDRQLAGNTIYF
>-|TRBJ2-7|-|TRBV11-2
TGTGCCAGCAGCTTCGGGGATAGCTCCTACGAGCAGTACTTC
CASSFGDSSYEQYF
>-|TRBJ1-1|-|TRBV11-2
TGTGCCAGCAGCTTAGATCGGGCAGCCAACACTGAAGCTTTCTTT
CASSLDRAANTEAFF
>-|TRBJ2-7|-|TRBV5-4
TGTGCCAGCAGCTTCGACACGCGGAGCTCCTACGAGCAGTACTTC
CASSFDTRSSYEQYF
>-|TRBJ2-2|TRBD2|TRBV9
TGTGCCAGCAGCGTAGCGAGCGGGAGCGAGACCGGGGAGCTGTTTTTT
CASSVASGSETGELFF